Sequencing of this T cell receptor (beta chain) was carried out in a study of cytomegalovirus exposure and HLA in healthy donors. Study details: Earlier, 95 million to 140 million unique TCR beta sequences were recovered from about 179 million T cells by an analysis.

This CDR3 contains 14 residues. Germline loops: CDR1 MDHEN, CDR2 SYDVKM. The ends lost 10 bases at V and 5 bases at J; junction bases unmatched: 11. Findings and caveats of the study: In a later analysis, a missense DCLRE1C variant was linked to TCR beta V- and J-gene trimming.

This clone was observed a few times. Its antigen remains unknown. PCR employed 60 Vbeta and 13 Jbeta primers. Method: immunoSEQ multiplex PCR; TCRdb's copy keeps in-frame clones and lacks some. Altogether about 150,000 clones are present, 74% being singletons, with the ten largest covering 2.1%. The specimen sequenced was PBMCs. The chain joins TRBV28 to TRBJ2-7; 10 nucleotides match TRBD1. The origin of this receptor is a man aged 25 to 40 in good health and CMV-seronegative. The CDR3 DNA sequence: TGTGCCACCGATCCGGGACAGGGGTTCCACGAGCAGTACTTC. Translating gives CATDPGQGFHEQYF.